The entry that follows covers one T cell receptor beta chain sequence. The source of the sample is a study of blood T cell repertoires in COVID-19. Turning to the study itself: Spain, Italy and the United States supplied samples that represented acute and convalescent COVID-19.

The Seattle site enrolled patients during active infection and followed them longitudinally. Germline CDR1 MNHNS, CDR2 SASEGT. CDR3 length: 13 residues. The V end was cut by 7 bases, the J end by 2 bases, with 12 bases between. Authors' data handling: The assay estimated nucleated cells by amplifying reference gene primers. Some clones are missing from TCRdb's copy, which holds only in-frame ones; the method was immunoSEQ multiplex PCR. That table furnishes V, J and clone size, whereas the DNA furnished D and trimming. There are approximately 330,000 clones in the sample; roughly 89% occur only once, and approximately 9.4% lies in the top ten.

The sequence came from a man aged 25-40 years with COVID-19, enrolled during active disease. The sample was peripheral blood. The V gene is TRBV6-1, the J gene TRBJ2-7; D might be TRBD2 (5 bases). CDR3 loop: CASTSPGAYEQYF. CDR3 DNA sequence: TGTGCCAGCACGTCTCCCGGGGCCTACGAGCAGTACTTC.